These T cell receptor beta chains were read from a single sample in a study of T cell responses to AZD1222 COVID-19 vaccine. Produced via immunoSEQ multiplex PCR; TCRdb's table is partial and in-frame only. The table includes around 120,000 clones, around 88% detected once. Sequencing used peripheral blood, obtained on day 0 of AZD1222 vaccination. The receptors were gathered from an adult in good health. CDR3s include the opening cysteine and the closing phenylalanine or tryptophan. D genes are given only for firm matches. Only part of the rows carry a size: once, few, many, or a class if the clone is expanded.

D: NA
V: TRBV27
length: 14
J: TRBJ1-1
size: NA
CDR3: CASSRTLGNTEAFF
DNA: TGTGCCAGCAGTAGGACCCTGGGGAACACTGAAGCTTTCTTT

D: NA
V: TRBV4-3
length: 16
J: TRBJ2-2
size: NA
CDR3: CASSQKHGPGSGELFF
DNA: TGCGCCAGCAGCCAAAAACATGGACCAGGGTCTGGGGAGCTGTTTTTT

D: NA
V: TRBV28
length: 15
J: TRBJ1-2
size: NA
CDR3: CASRPPGGARYGYTF
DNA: TGTGCCAGCAGGCCCCCGGGAGGGGCCCGCTATGGCTACACCTTC

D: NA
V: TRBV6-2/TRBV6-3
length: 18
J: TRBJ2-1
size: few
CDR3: CASSSPPFEGPSYNEQFF
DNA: TGTGCCAGCAGTTCCCCCCCCTTTGAGGGCCCCTCCTACAATGAGCAGTTCTTC

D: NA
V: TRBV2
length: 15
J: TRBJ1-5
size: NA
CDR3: CASSWGTTSNQPQHF
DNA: TGTGCCAGCTCATGGGGGACCACAAGCAATCAGCCCCAGCATTTT

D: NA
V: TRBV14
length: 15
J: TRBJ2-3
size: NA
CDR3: CASSQGGTGTDTQYF
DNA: TGTGCCAGCAGCCAAGGGGGAACTGGAACAGATACGCAGTATTTT

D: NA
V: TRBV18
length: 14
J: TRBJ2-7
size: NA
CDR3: CASSPFPGPYEQYF
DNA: TGTGCCAGCTCACCATTTCCTGGGCCCTACGAGCAGTACTTC

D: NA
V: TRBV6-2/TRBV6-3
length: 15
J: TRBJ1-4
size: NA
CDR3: CASSQGHLGDEKLFF
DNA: TGTGCCAGCAGCCAAGGACACTTGGGCGATGAAAAACTGTTTTTT

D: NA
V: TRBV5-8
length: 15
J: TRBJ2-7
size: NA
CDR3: CASTLRLGSSYEQYF
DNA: TGTGCCAGCACCCTAAGGCTTGGTTCGTCCTACGAGCAGTACTTC

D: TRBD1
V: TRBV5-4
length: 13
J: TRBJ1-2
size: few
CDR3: CASSLDRGLGYTF
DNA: TGTGCCAGCAGCCTGGACAGGGGGTTGGGCTACACCTTC

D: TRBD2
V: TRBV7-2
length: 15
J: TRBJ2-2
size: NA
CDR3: CASSLRGGDTGELFF
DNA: TGTGCCAGCAGCTTACGCGGGGGGGACACCGGGGAGCTGTTTTTT

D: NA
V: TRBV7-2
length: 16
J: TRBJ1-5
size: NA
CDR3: CASSLGGGFSNQPQHF
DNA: TGTGCCAGCAGCCTAGGGGGGGGTTTCAGCAATCAGCCCCAGCATTTT

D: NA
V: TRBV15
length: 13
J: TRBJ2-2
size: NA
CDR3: CATKDGNTGELFF
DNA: TGTGCCACCAAGGACGGGAACACCGGGGAGCTGTTTTTT

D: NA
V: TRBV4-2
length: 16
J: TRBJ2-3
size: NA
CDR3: CASSQDFTGVPDTQYF
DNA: TGTGCCAGCAGCCAAGATTTTACGGGGGTCCCAGATACGCAGTATTTT

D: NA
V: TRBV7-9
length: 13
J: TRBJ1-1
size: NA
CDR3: CASSLREGAEAFF
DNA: TGTGCCAGCAGCTTGAGGGAGGGGGCTGAAGCTTTCTTT

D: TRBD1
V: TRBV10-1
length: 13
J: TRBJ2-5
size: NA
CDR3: CASKGQGQETQYF
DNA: TGCGCCAGCAAAGGACAGGGACAAGAGACCCAGTACTTC

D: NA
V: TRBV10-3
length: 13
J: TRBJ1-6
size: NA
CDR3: CAITRTEDSPLHF
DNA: TGTGCCATCACGCGTACAGAGGATTCACCCCTCCACTTT

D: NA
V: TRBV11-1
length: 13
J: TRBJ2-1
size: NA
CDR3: CASSLGEGGEQFF
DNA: TGTGCCAGCAGCTTAGGCGAAGGGGGTGAGCAGTTCTTC

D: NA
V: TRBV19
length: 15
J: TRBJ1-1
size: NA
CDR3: CASSIVWGMNTEAFF
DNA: TGTGCCAGTAGTATAGTCTGGGGAATGAACACTGAAGCTTTCTTT

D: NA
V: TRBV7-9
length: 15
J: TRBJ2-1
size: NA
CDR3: CASSFSTGSYNEQFF
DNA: TGTGCCAGCAGCTTTAGCACGGGCTCCTACAATGAGCAGTTCTTC

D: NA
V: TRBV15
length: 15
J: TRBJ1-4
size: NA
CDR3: CATSLTGTPGEKLFF
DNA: TGTGCCACCAGCCTCACGGGAACCCCGGGGGAAAAACTGTTTTTT

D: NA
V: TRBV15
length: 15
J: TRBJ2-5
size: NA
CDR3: CATSRDLTGQETQYF
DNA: TGTGCCACCAGCAGAGATCTTACAGGGCAAGAGACCCAGTACTTC

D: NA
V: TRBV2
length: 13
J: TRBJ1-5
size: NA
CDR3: CASSEQSNQPQHF
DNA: TGTGCCAGCAGTGAACAGAGCAATCAGCCCCAGCATTTT

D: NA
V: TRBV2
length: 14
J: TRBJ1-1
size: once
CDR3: CASTRQARNTEAFF
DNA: TGTGCCAGCACACGACAGGCCCGGAACACTGAAGCTTTCTTT

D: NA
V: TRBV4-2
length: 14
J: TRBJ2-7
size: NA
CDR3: CASSQDLRGYEQYF
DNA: TGTGCCAGCAGCCAAGATCTGCGCGGCTACGAGCAGTACTTC

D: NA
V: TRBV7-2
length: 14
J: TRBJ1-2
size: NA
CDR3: CASSLDSTNYGYTF
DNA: TGTGCCAGCAGCTTAGACAGTACTAACTATGGCTACACCTTC

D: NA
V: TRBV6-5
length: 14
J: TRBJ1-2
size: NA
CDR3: CACFGGALFYGYTF
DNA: TGTGCCTGCTTTGGGGGTGCTCTATTCTATGGCTACACCTTC